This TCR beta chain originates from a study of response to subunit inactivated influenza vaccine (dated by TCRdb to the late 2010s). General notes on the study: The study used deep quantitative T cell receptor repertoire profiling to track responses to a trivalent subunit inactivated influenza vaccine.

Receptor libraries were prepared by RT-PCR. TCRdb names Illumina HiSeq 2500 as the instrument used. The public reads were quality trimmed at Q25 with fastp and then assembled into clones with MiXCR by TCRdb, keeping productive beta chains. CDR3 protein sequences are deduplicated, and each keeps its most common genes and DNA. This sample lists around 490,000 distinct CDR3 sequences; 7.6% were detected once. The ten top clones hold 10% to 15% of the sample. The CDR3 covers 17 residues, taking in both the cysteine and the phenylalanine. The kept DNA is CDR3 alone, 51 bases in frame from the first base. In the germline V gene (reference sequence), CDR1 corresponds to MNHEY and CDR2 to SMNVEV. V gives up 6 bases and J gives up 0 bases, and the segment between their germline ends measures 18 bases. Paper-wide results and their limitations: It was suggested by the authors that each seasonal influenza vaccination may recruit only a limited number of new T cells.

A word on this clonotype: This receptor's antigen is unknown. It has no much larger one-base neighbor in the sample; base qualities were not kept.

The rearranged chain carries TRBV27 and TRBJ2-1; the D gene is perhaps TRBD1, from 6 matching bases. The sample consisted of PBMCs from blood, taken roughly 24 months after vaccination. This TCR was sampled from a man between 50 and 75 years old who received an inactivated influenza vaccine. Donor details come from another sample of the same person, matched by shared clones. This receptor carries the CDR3 CASSVGQLRSSYNEQFF. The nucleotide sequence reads TGTGCCAGCAGCGTTGGACAGCTAAGAAGCTCCTACAATGAGCAGTTCTTC.